This TCR beta chain was sequenced for a study of beta chain features in type 1 diabetes. Study-level information: There were 107,917,701 sorted cells examined across all samples. Whole-study results and caveats: TCRB CDR3 length was moderately but significantly reduced in all four CD4+ subsets of Type 1 diabetes patients.

A remark on this clone: Antigen unknown.

Of the isolated RNA, all was reverse transcribed, and so the sequenced material was expressed TCRB transcripts. Sequenced by immunoSEQ multiplex PCR; TCRdb stores in-frame clones only, minus some. Of just under 150,000 clones listed, about 13% were seen once; the top ten hold around 1.4%. The CDR3 extends over 14 amino acids. Between the trimmed V and J ends, which lost 8 bases and 4 bases, there was a span of 18 bases. The germline V gene encodes CDR1 MNHEY and CDR2 SMNVEV (reference sequence). The gene calls are TRBV27 and TRBJ2-7; possibly TRBD1 for D (6 bases). The specimen sequenced was central memory CD4+ T cells from blood. This TCR was sampled from a man younger than 30 with type 1 diabetes. For the CDR3, the DNA is TGTGCCAGCGCCTCAGGGGTTCAGATGTACGAGCAGTACTTC. It yields the protein CASASGVQMYEQYF.